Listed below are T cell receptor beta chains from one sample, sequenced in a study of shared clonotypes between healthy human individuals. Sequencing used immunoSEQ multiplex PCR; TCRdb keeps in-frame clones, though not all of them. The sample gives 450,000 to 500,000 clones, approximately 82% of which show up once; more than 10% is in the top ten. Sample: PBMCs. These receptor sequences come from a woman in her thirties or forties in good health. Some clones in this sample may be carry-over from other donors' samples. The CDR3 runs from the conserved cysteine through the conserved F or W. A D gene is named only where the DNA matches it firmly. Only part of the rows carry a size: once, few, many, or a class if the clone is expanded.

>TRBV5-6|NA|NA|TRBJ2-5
CASSLKETQYF
TGTGCCAGCAGCTTGAAGGAGACCCAGTACTTC
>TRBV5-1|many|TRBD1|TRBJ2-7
CASSFQGTGAEEQYF
TGCGCCAGCAGCTTCCAAGGGACAGGGGCGGAAGAGCAGTACTTC
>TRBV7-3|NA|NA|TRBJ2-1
CASSLTRARRNEQFF
TGTGCCAGCAGCTTAACCCGGGCCCGGCGGAATGAGCAGTTCTTC
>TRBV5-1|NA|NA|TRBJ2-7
CASAPGDHSTSSYEQYF
TGCGCCAGCGCACCAGGAGATCACAGTACCTCCTCCTACGAGCAGTACTTC
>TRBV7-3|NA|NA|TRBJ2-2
CASSSRGYTGELFF
TGTGCCAGCAGCTCCAGGGGTTACACCGGGGAGCTGTTTTTT
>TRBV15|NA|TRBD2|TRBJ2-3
CATSTSGVTDTQYF
TGTGCCACCAGCACTAGCGGGGTCACAGATACGCAGTATTTT
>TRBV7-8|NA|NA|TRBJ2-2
CASSLGLVGAGELFF
TGTGCCAGCAGCTTAGGACTAGTGGGGGCCGGGGAGCTGTTTTTT
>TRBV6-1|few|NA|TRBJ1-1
CASSAYVLSDTEAFF
TGTGCCAGCAGTGCGTACGTCCTATCGGACACTGAAGCTTTCTTT
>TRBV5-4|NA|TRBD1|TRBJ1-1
CASSLDRGLSFGTEAFF
TGTGCCAGCAGCTTGGACAGGGGGCTGTCATTTGGCACTGAAGCTTTCTTT
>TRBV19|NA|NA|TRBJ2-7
CASSSRDTVLSYEQYF
TGTGCCAGTAGCAGCCGGGACACGGTCTTATCCTACGAGCAGTACTTC